The 32 T cell receptor beta chains given below trace back to one sample, sequenced in a study of tumor and adjacent non-tumor tissue in lung cancer. The template was RNA from unsorted bulk tissue. A modified ARM-PCR protocol with three rounds of nested PCR amplified TCRbeta. A single record per CDR3 protein comes from TCRdb applying MiXCR to the multiplex PCR reads. The sample has fewer than 100,000 distinct CDR3 sequences, 72% seen once. Sequencing was done on a sample of lung tumor tissue. Receptors were obtained from a middle-aged woman with non-small cell lung cancer.

This clonotype was seen at least ten times. The chain is built from TRBV6-5 and TRBJ1-6; possible D gene TRBD1, 5 bases. V dropped 6 bases and J dropped 1 base, with 7 bases sitting between them. The CDR3 runs 14 residues. CDR1 is MNHEY and CDR2 is SVGAGI in the germline V gene. The CDR3 nucleotides read TGTGCCAGCAGGGCAGGGTCCTATAATTCACCCCTCCACTTT. Its translation: CASRAGSYNSPLHF.

On this clonotype itself: Possible read error: a much larger clone is one base away. The V call is TRBV20-1, the J call TRBJ1-2; no clear D gene. The germline gives CDR1 DFQATT, CDR2 SNEGSKA (reference sequence). This CDR3 is built from 13 residues. The V gene lost 6 bases and the J gene lost 6 bases, with 17 bases spanning the gap. CDR3 in DNA: TGCAGTGCCCTCGAAGAGGGTCGAAATGGCTACACCTTC. This gives the protein CSALEEGRNGYTF.

Ten or more counts support this clonotype. CDR3 nucleotides: TGTGCCAGCAGTTCTCGGGCGTTGGACTACGAGCAGTACTTC. Protein: CASSSRALDYEQYF. The chain recombines TRBV6-2 or TRBV6-3 with TRBJ2-7; D ambiguous. This CDR3 region has 14 residues. The ends were cut back, 4 bases at V and 3 bases at J, with 13 bases in the middle. In germline, CDR1 is MNHEY, CDR2 SVGEGT.

The CDR3 sequence: CASSLSGGTSPVVGYTF. As DNA, the CDR3 is TGTGCCAGCAGTTTGTCAGGCGGTACATCTCCGGTAGTTGGCTACACCTTC. J is TRBJ1-2 and V is TRBV28; no clear D gene. CDR1 MDHEN and CDR2 SYDVKM come from the germline V gene. CDR3 length: 17 amino acids. The V end was cut by 3 bases, the J end by 7 bases, with 24 bases between.

This clonotype was counted many times. V gene TRBV12-5 combines with J gene TRBJ1-5; D gene uncertain. The CDR3 totals 15 residues. Germline values: CDR1 LGHNT, CDR2 FRNRAP. The V end was cut by 7 bases, the J end by 7 bases, with 20 bases between. CDR3 sequence: CASALTGGYNQPQHF. CDR3 in DNA: TGTGCTAGTGCCTTGACGGGAGGGTATAACCAGCCCCAGCATTTT.

To note about this clonotype: The germline gene is not matched at one end of the junction; a read error may be the cause. The chain joins TRBV4-1 to TRBJ2-2; D may be TRBD1 (6 bases). Per germline, CDR1 MGHRA and CDR2 YSYEKL. The CDR3 is 13 amino acids. CDR3 protein: CAGRGSGIGDLFF. The CDR3 nucleotides read TGCGCCGGCAGGGGATCGGGCATCGGGGACCTGTTTTTT.

The chain links TRBV5-1 to TRBJ2-1; D possibly corresponds to TRBD1 (6 bases). V lost 4 bases and J 8 bases, leaving 25 bases between the germline ends. The CDR3 is 17 amino acids. Germline lookup yields CDR1 SGHRS and CDR2 YFSETQ. CDR3 DNA: TGCGCCAGCAGCGCCCCCCAGGGGACAAAAGGTGGAGATGAGCAGTTCTTC. Translating gives CASSAPQGTKGGDEQFF.

There are many counts of this clonotype. This rearrangement joins TRBV20-1 to TRBJ2-7; 11 nucleotides agree with TRBD2. CDR3 length: 13 residues. Germline V CDR1 and CDR2: DFQATT, SNEGSKA (reference sequence). Germline trimming cut 4 bases from V and 7 bases from J; bases unmatched to any gene: 6. The CDR3, as DNA: TGCAGTGCTAAACTAGCGGGAGTTGGGGAGCAGTACTTC. It codes for CSAKLAGVGEQYF.

Note on this clonotype: A junction boundary mismatches the germline segment, possibly from a read error. The chain couples TRBV28 to TRBJ1-2; 9 bases align to TRBD1. The V gene's germline CDR1 is MDHEN and CDR2 SYDVKM. This CDR3 is built from 17 residues. Written as DNA, the CDR3 is TGTGGCAGCAGCCCGGTCGAGGGACAGGGTAGGGTCTATGGTTACACCTTC. It translates to CGSSPVEGQGRVYGYTF.

As for this clonotype: A read error is possible here, since a much larger clone lies one base away. The rearrangement links TRBV20-1 to TRBJ2-7; 7 nucleotides agree with TRBD1. Trimming cost V 0 bases and J 2 bases; bases outside gene matches: 13. Germline CDR1 DFQATT, CDR2 SNEGSKA (reference sequence). The CDR3 contains 17 residues. In nucleotides, the CDR3 is TGCAGTGCTAGAGAGTTTAGGGGGACAGTGTTAGCCTACGAGCAGTACTTC. This sequence encodes CSAREFRGTVLAYEQYF.

The J gene is TRBJ2-1, the V gene TRBV5-1; D could derive from TRBD1 or TRBD2 (5 bases each). Germline V gene sequence: CDR1 SGHRS, CDR2 YFSETQ. Trimming shortened V by 5 bases and J by 8 bases, and 17 bases separated the two germline ends. This CDR3 spans 14 amino acids. The CDR3 spells CASRSGTLSDEQFF. The CDR3, as DNA: TGCGCCAGCAGATCCGGGACCCTCTCGGATGAGCAGTTCTTC.

In the case of this clonotype: Given a much more abundant clone one base away, this may be a read error. The chain carries TRBV20-1 and TRBJ2-1, with a weak D call TRBD2 (6 bases). The CDR3 covers 18 residues. Germline V gives CDR1 DFQATT, CDR2 SNEGSKA (reference sequence). The CDR3 nucleotides are TGCAGTGCTAGAGACTCAATACAGGCAGGGAGGTCCTACACTGAGCAGTTCTTC. Its protein is CSARDSIQAGRSYTEQFF.

The chain combines TRBV11-3 with TRBJ2-1, with D perhaps matching TRBD1 or TRBD2 (5 bases each). The DNA end is more similar to TRBJ2-7, so the J call may be wrong. The CDR3 extends over 16 amino acids. Germline assignment: CDR1 SGHNT and CDR2 YENEEA. The CDR3 loop reads CASTRQGVARYNEQYF. The CDR3, as DNA: TGTGCCAGCACCAGGCAGGGCGTAGCGAGGTACAATGAGCAGTACTTC.

V usage is TRBV2 and J usage is TRBJ2-3; the D gene is possibly TRBD1 (7 bases). CDR3 length: 14 amino acids. V lost 8 bases and J 4 bases, leaving 16 bases between the germline ends. CDR1 SNHLY and CDR2 FYNNEI come from the germline V gene. The CDR3 reads CASRIRGAADTQYF. CDR3 nucleotides: TGTGCCAGCCGGATCAGGGGGGCAGCAGATACGCAGTATTTT. The whole variable domain, remainder taken from reference TRBV2 and TRBJ2-3, is EPEVTQTPSHQVTQMGQEVILRCVPISNHLYFYWYRQILGQKVEFLVSFYNNEISEKSEIFDDQFSVERPDGSNFTLKIRSTKLEDSAMYFCASRIRGAADTQYFGPGTRLTVL.

A note on this clonotype: The germline gene is not matched at one end of the junction; a read error may be the cause. The V gene is TRBV6-5, the J gene TRBJ2-7, with 14 bases fitting TRBD2. The germline V gene encodes CDR1 MNHEY and CDR2 SVGAGI. The CDR3 is 16 amino acids. For the CDR3, the DNA is TGTGCCAGCAGTCGCCTAAGGACTAGCGGGAGGTACGGGCAGCACTTC. As protein: CASSRLRTSGRYGQHF.

The chain joins TRBV11-2 to TRBJ2-1; no clear D. In germline, CDR1 is SGHAT, CDR2 FQNNGV. V was cut by 5 bases and J by 9 bases, with 11 bases left in between. The CDR3 loop spans 12 amino acids. CDR3 DNA sequence: TGTGCCAGCAGCCAGCCGAGAGGTGAGCAGTTCTTC. Translating gives CASSQPRGEQFF. Using reference TRBV11-2 and TRBJ2-1 for the parts outside the CDR3, the full variable domain is EAGVAQSPRYKIIEKRQSVAFWCNPISGHATLYWYQQILGQGPKLLIQFQNNGVVDDSQLPKDRFSAERLKGVDSTLKIQPAKLEDSAVYLCASSQPRGEQFFGPGTRLTVL.

This clonotype was observed once. One junction end does not reproduce the germline sequence, and a read error may be involved. The gene calls are TRBV30 and TRBJ2-3; 11 bases map to TRBD2. Germline CDR1 is GTSNPN and CDR2 is SVGIG (reference sequence). This CDR3 has 16 residues. This chain's CDR3 is CVWSLRLAGSTDTQYF. The CDR3 DNA follows: TGTGTCTGGAGCTTGAGACTAGCGGGGAGCACAGATACGCAGTATTTT. Drawing the rest from reference TRBV30 and TRBJ2-3, the complete variable domain is SQTIHQWPATLVQPVGSPLSLECTVEGTSNPNLYWYRQAAGRGLQLLFYSVGIGQISSEVPQNLSASRPQDRQFILSSKKLLLSDSGFYLCVWSLRLAGSTDTQYFGPGTRLTVL.

The J gene is TRBJ2-1, the V gene TRBV5-1, with no clear D. Germline V gene sequence: CDR1 SGHRS, CDR2 YFSETQ. This CDR3 has 14 amino acids. Trimming pared 4 bases from V and 0 bases from J, leaving 8 bases between. The CDR3 coding sequence is TGCGCCAGCAGCGCTGGCTACTCCTACAATGAGCAGTTCTTC. Protein product: CASSAGYSYNEQFF.

The chain employs TRBV19 and TRBJ2-7, with 8 bases lining up with TRBD1. V shed 3 bases and J 5 bases; nucleotides not matched to a gene: 9. CDR1 and CDR2 (germline): LNHDA, SQIVND (reference sequence). This CDR3 comprises 15 residues. DNA for the CDR3: TGTGCCAGTAGTATCGGAATCAGGGGGCGCGACGAGCAGTACTTC. This encodes CASSIGIRGRDEQYF. The full variable domain, its missing parts supplied by reference TRBV19 and TRBJ2-7, is DGGITQSPKYLFRKEGQNVTLSCEQNLNHDAMYWYRQDPGQGLRLIYYSQIVNDFQKGDIAEGYSVSREKKESFPLTVTSAQKNPTAFYLCASSIGIRGRDEQYFGPGTRLTVT.

The J gene is TRBJ1-2, the V gene TRBV28; a possible D gene is TRBD1 (5 bases). The CDR3 covers 13 residues. The V gene's germline CDR1 is MDHEN and CDR2 SYDVKM. V lost 3 bases and J 6 bases, leaving 11 bases between the germline ends. The CDR3 spells CASSLGQSHGYTF. CDR3 in DNA: TGTGCCAGCAGTTTGGGGCAGTCTCATGGCTACACCTTC.

This clonotype was seen ten or more times. The chain is built from TRBV20-1 and TRBJ2-3; 8 nucleotides agree with TRBD2. Germline assignment: CDR1 DFQATT and CDR2 SNEGSKA (reference sequence). This CDR3 comprises 13 residues. V shed 4 bases and J 4 bases; nucleotides not matched to a gene: 4. The CDR3: CSATSGFSDTQYF. The CDR3 nucleotides read TGCAGTGCTACTAGCGGGTTCTCAGATACGCAGTATTTT.

In the case of this clonotype: This may be a read error, as it is one base from a much larger clone. The chain has TRBV28 and TRBJ1-4; 9 bases match TRBD1. Germline CDR1 and CDR2: MDHEN and SYDVKM. The length of the CDR3 is 17 residues. The trim removed 5 bases at V and 7 bases at J, leaving 14 bases unmatched. The CDR3 sequence: CASSETGGRMGREKLFF. The CDR3 nucleotides read TGTGCCAGCAGTGAGACAGGGGGAAGAATGGGGCGTGAAAAACTGTTTTTT.

This clonotype was observed once. One end of the junction does not line up with germline, which may come from a read error. For the CDR3, the DNA is TGTCCCAGCAGCTTAGGAACTAGCTACGATGAGCAGTTCTTC. It specifies CPSSLGTSYDEQFF. The gene calls are TRBV11-2 and TRBJ2-1, with a weak D call TRBD2 (6 bases). CDR1 and CDR2 (germline): SGHAT, FQNNGV. The CDR3 has 14 amino acids.

The genes are TRBV4-1 and TRBJ2-4; 12 bases align to TRBD2. Germline V gene lookup returns CDR1 MGHRA and CDR2 YSYEKL. The V segment lost 5 bases and the J segment 14 bases; nucleotides outside the gene matches: 16. This CDR3 spans 16 amino acids. The DNA of the CDR3 is TGCGCCAGCAGCTCACCTAGCGGGAGGGCTACGTCTATTAAGTACTTC. Translating it yields CASSSPSGRATSIKYF.

By its share, this clonotype is medium-sized. The gene calls are TRBV11-2 and TRBJ2-5; 9 bases align to TRBD2. V dropped 5 bases and J dropped 1; count of bases not matched to a gene: 8. The CDR3 contains 16 residues. Germline loops: CDR1 SGHAT, CDR2 FQNNGV. The CDR3 nucleotides read TGTGCCAGCAGCCCCTTAGCGGGGGATTTCCAAGAGACCCAGTACTTC. Translation gives CASSPLAGDFQETQYF. Full variable domain (outside the CDR3, taken from reference TRBV11-2 and TRBJ2-5): EAGVAQSPRYKIIEKRQSVAFWCNPISGHATLYWYQQILGQGPKLLIQFQNNGVVDDSQLPKDRFSAERLKGVDSTLKIQPAKLEDSAVYLCASSPLAGDFQETQYFGPGTRLLVL.

Comment on this clonotype: This could be a read error, since a much larger clone is one nucleotide away. V usage is TRBV20-1 and J usage is TRBJ1-1, with D possibly matching TRBD1 (5 bases). Germline V gives CDR1 DFQATT, CDR2 SNEGSKA (reference sequence). The CDR3 totals 11 residues. The CDR3 DNA reads TGCCGTGCTGCCGCAGGGAGTACAGCTTTCTTT. This encodes CRAAAGSTAFF.

In regard to this clonotype: A much larger clone differs by one base, so this may be a read error. The chain links TRBV2 to TRBJ2-3; weak D call: TRBD1 (5 bases). Trimming pared 7 bases from V and 1 base from J, leaving 15 bases between. CDR3 length: 15 residues. Germline CDR1 reads SNHLY; CDR2 reads FYNNEI. The chain's CDR3 is CASKGHMTGTDTQYF. Here the CDR3 DNA reads TGTGCCAGCAAGGGGCACATGACGGGCACAGATACGCAGTATTTT.

This clonotype has a handful of counts. One junction end disagrees with the germline gene, perhaps due to a read error. The V gene is TRBV11-2, the J gene TRBJ2-7; D is ambiguous. Germline V gene data show CDR1 as SGHAT and CDR2 as FQNNGV. The CDR3 has 15 amino acids. As DNA, the CDR3 is TGTGCCGGCAGGCCATCACGACTTGACTCCTACGAGCAGTACTTC. It yields the protein CAGRPSRLDSYEQYF.

Concerning this clonotype: A junction boundary mismatches the germline segment, possibly from a read error. The J gene is TRBJ2-5, the V gene TRBV30; no clear D gene. Germline V gives CDR1 GTSNPN, CDR2 SVGIG (reference sequence). The CDR3 has 13 amino acids. DNA of the CDR3: TGTGCCTGGAGTGTACCGCGGATAGAGACCCGGTACTTC. Encoded protein: CAWSVPRIETRYF. The full variable domain, completed using reference TRBV30 and TRBJ2-5, is SQTIHQWPATLVQPVGSPLSLECTVEGTSNPNLYWYRQAAGRGLQLLFYSVGIGQISSEVPQNLSASRPQDRQFILSSKKLLLSDSGFYLCAWSVPRIETRYFGPGTRLLVL.

Remarks on this clonotype: The CDR3 end shows no conserved phenylalanine or tryptophan, and so a read error is likely. The DNA is omitted, as the CDR3 cannot be located on it reliably, and the CDR3 follows TCRdb's listing. The chain employs TRBV6-5 and TRBJ2-1; TRBD1 was called by the table and not checked on the DNA. The CDR3 comprises 13 residues, both ends counted. Looked up from germline, CDR1 is MNHEY and CDR2 is SVGAGI. The CDR3 protein is CASSYDRSNELFL.

This clonotype has more than one count but fewer than ten. A read error may be the cause here, since a much bigger clone is one base away. The chain couples TRBV24-1 to TRBJ2-1; 7 bases line up with TRBD1. Germline loops: CDR1 KGHDR, CDR2 SFDVKD. The junction had 8 bases not matched to a gene; V was cut back by 6 bases and J by 7 bases. The CDR3 totals 14 residues. CDR3 bases: TGTGCCACCAGTAGGGAACAGGGGTGGAATGAGCAGTTCTTC. Its protein is CATSREQGWNEQFF.

Remarks on this clonotype: Because the CDR3 is missing its conserved closing phenylalanine or tryptophan, this is likely a read error. The rearrangement uses TRBV4-1 and TRBJ1-2; D call uncertain. The CDR3 contains 15 residues. Per the germline V gene, CDR1 is MGHRA and CDR2 is YSYEKL. The CDR3 loop reads CTSSQYTSWGYGYTL. CDR3 DNA: TGCACCAGCAGCCAATATACATCTTGGGGCTATGGCTACACCCTC.